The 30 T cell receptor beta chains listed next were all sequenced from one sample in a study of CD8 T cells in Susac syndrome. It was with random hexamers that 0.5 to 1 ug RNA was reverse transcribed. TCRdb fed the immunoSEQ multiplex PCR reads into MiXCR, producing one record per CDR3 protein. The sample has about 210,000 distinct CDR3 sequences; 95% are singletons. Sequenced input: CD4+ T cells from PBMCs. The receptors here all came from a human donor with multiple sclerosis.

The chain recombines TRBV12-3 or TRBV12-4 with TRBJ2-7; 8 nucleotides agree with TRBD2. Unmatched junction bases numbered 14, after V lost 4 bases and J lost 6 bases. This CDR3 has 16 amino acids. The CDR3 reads CASSSLHRTSFSEQYF. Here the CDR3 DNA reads TGTGCCAGCAGTTCCCTCCATAGGACTAGCTTTTCCGAGCAGTACTTC.

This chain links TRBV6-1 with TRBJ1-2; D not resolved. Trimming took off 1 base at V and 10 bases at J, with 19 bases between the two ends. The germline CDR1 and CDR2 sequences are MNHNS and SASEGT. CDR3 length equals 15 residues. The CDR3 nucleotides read TGTGCCAGCAGTGAAGAGGGCCCGGTGGTTCCACACTACACCTTC. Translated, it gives CASSEEGPVVPHYTF.

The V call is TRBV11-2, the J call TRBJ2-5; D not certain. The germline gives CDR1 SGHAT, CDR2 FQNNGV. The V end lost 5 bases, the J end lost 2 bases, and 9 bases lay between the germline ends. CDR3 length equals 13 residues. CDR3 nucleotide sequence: TGTGCCAGCAGCATCATAGTACAAGAGACCCAGTACTTC. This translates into CASSIIVQETQYF.

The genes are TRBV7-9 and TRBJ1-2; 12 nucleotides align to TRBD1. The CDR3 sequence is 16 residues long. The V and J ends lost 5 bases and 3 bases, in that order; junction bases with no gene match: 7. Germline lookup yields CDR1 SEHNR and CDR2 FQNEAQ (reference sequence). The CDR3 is CASSPGGQGADYGYTF. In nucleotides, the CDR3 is TGTGCCAGCAGCCCCGGGGGACAGGGGGCGGACTATGGCTACACCTTC.

CDR3 in amino acids: CASSLDRGFSTDTQYF. The CDR3 bases are TGCGCCAGCAGCTTGGACAGGGGATTTAGCACAGATACGCAGTATTTT. The genes are TRBV5-1 and TRBJ2-3; 7 bases are shared with TRBD1. Trimming cost V 0 bases and J 0 bases; bases outside gene matches: 4. This CDR3 contains 16 residues. Germline CDR1 is SGHRS and CDR2 is YFSETQ.

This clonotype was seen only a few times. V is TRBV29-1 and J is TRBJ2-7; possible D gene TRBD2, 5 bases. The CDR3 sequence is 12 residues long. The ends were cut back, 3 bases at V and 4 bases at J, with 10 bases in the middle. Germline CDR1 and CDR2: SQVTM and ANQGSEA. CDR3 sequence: CSVDGIGYEQYF. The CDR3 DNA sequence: TGCAGCGTTGACGGGATTGGGTACGAGCAGTACTTC.

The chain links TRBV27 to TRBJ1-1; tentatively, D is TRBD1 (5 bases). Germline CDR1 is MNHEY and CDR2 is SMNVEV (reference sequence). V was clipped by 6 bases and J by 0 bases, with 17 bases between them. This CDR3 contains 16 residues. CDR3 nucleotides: TGTGCCAGCAGCTTCCGGACAACTCGAATGAACACTGAAGCTTTCTTT. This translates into CASSFRTTRMNTEAFF.

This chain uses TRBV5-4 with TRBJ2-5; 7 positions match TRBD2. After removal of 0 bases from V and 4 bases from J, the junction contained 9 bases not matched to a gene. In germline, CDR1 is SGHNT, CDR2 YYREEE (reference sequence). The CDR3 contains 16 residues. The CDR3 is CASSLEWTRGPETQYF. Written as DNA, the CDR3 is TGTGCCAGCAGCTTGGAGTGGACTAGAGGGCCAGAGACCCAGTACTTC.

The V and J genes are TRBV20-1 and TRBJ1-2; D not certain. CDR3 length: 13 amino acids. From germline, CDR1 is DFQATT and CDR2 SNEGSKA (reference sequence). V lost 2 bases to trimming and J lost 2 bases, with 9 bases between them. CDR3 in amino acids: CSARTGKNYGYTF. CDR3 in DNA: TGCAGTGCTAGAACGGGCAAGAACTATGGCTACACCTTC.

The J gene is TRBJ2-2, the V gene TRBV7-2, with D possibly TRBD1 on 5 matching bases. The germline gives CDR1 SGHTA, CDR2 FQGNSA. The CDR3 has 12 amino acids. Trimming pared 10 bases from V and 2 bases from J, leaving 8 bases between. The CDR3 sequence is CATRVNTGELFF. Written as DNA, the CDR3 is TGTGCCACCAGGGTTAACACCGGGGAGCTGTTTTTT.

In DNA form, the CDR3 reads TGCAGTGCAACAGGGACTCATGAGACCCAGTACTTC. Its protein is CSATGTHETQYF. The J gene is TRBJ2-5, the V gene TRBV20-1, with D perhaps assigned TRBD1 or TRBD2 (6 bases each). This CDR3 is 12 amino acids long. The V gene lost 6 bases and the J gene lost 5 bases, with 13 bases spanning the gap. The V gene's germline CDR1 is DFQATT and CDR2 SNEGSKA (reference sequence).

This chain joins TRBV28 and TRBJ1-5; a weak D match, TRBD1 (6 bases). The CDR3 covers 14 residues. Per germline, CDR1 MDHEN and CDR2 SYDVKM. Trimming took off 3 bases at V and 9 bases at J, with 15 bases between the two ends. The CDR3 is CASSLSGGLRPQHF. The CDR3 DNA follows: TGTGCCAGCAGTTTGTCTGGGGGGCTCCGGCCCCAGCATTTT.

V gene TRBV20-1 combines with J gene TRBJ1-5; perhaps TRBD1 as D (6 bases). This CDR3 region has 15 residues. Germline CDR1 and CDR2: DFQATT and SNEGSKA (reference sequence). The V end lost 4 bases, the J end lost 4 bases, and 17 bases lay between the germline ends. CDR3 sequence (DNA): TGCAGTGCTACACCATACAGGGACCAGAATCAGCCCCAGCATTTT. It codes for CSATPYRDQNQPQHF.

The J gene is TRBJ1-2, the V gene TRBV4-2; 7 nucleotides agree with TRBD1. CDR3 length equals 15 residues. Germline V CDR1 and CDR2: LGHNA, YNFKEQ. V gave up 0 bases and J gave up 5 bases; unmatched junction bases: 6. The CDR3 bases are TGTGCCAGCAGCCAAGATCTCGGGACAGAATATGGCTACACCTTC. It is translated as CASSQDLGTEYGYTF.

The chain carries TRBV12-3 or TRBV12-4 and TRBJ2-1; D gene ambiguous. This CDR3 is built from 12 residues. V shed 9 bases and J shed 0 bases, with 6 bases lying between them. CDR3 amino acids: CASTNSYNEQFF. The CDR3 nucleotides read TGTGCCAGTACGAACTCCTACAATGAGCAGTTCTTC.

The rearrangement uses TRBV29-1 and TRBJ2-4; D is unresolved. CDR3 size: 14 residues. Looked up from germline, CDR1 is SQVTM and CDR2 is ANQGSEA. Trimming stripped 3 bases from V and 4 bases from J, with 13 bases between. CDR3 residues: CSVDPLGSKNIQYF. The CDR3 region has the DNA TGCAGCGTTGATCCCTTGGGGTCTAAAAACATTCAGTACTTC.

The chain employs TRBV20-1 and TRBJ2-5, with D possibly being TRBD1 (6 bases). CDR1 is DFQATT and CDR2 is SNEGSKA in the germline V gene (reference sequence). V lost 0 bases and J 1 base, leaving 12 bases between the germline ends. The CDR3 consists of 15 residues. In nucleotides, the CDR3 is TGCAGTGCTAGAGACCCAAGGGGGAGCCAAGAGACCCAGTACTTC. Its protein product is CSARDPRGSQETQYF.

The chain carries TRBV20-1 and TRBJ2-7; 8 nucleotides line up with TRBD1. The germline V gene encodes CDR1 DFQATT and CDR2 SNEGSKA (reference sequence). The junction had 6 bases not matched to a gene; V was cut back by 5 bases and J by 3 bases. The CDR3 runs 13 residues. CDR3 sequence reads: CSAYTGTGYEQYF. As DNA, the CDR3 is TGCAGTGCTTATACCGGGACAGGCTACGAGCAGTACTTC.

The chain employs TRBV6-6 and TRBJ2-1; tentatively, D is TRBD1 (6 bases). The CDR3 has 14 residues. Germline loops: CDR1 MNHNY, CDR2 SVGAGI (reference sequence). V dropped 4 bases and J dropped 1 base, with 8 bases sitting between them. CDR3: CASSSQGSYNEQFF. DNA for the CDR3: TGTGCCAGCAGTTCCCAGGGGTCCTACAATGAGCAGTTCTTC.

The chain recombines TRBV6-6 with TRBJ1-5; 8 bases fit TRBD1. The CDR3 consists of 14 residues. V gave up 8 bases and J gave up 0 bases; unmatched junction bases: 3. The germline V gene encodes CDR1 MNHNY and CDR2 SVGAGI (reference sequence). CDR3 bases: TGTGCCAGCCAAACAGGGGGTAGCAATCAGCCCCAGCATTTT. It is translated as CASQTGGSNQPQHF.

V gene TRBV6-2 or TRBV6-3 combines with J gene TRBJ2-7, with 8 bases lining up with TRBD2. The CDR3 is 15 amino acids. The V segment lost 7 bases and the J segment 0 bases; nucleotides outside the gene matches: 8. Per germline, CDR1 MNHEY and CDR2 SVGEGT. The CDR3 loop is CASTPGGFSSYEQYF. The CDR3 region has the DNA TGTGCCAGCACCCCGGGAGGGTTCAGCTCCTACGAGCAGTACTTC.

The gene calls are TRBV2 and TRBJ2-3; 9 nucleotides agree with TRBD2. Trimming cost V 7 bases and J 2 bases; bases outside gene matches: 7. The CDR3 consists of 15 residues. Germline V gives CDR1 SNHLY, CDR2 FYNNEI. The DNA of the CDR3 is TGTGCCAGCACCCTACTAGCGGGCCACACAGATACGCAGTATTTT. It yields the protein CASTLLAGHTDTQYF.

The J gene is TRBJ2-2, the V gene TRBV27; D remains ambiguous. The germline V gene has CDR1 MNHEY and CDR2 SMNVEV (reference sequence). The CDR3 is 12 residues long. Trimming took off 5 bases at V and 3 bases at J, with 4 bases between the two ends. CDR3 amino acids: CASSQHTGELFF. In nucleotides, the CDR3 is TGTGCCAGCAGTCAACACACCGGGGAGCTGTTTTTT.

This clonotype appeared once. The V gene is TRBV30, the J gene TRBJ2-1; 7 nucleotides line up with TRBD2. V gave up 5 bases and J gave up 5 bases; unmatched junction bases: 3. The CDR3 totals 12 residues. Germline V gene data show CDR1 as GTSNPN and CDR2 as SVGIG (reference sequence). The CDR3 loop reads CAWSGLNNEQFF. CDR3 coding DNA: TGTGCCTGGTCGGGACTAAACAATGAGCAGTTCTTC.

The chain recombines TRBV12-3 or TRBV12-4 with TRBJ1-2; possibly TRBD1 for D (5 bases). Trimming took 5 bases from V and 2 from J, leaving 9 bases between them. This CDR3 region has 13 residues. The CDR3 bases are TGTGCCAGCAGTGAACGGGACAACTATGGCTACACCTTC. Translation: CASSERDNYGYTF.

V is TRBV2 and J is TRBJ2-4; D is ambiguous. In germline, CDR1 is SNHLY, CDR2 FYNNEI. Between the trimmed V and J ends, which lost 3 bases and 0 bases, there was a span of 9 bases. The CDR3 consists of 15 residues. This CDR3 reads CASSDPTVAKNIQYF. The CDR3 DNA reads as TGTGCCAGCAGTGATCCTACAGTAGCCAAAAACATTCAGTACTTC.

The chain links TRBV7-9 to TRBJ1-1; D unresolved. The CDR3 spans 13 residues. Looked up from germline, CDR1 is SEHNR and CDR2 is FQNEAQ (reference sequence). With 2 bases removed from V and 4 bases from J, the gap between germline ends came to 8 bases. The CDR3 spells CASSLTASTEAFF. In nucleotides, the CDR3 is TGTGCCAGCAGCTTAACCGCATCCACTGAAGCTTTCTTT.

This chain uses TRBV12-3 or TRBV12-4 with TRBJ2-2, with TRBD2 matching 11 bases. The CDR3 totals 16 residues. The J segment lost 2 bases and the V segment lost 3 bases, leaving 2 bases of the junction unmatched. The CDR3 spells CASSFTSGGNTGELFF. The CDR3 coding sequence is TGTGCCAGCAGTTTTACTAGCGGGGGAAACACCGGGGAGCTGTTTTTT.

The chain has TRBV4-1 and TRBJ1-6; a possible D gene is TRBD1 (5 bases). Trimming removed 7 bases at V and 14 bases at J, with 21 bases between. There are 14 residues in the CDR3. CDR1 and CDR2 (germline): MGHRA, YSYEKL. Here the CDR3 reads CASTGGWGFGSLHF. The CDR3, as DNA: TGCGCCAGCACCGGGGGTTGGGGATTTGGATCCCTCCACTTT.

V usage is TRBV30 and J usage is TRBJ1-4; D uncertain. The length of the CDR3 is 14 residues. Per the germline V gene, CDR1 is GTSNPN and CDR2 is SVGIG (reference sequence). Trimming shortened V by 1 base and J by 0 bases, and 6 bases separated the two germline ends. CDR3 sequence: CAWSGTATNEKLFF. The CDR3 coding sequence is TGTGCCTGGAGTGGGACCGCAACTAATGAAAAACTGTTTTTT.